These 17 T cell receptor beta chains were sequenced from one sample in a study of T cell changes during pregnancy in multiple sclerosis (dated by TCRdb to between 2018 and 2021). Receptor amplification or capture employed the immunoSEQ multiplex PCR assay. The table was pulled from immuneACCESS by TCRdb, which kept in-frame rearrangements only. Such tables lose some clones; where checked, under half of the loss comes from unresolved V genes, and the rest has no known cause. In all, the sample holds 57,000 or so clones, and under 95% of those were seen once. The top ten clonotypes cover approximately 1.2% of the sample. The sequenced sample was peripheral blood, obtained in the second trimester of pregnancy. The receptor source for this set is a female donor with multiple sclerosis, enrolled in a pregnancy study.

DNA of the CDR3: TGCGCCAGCAGCTTAACCCCCGGGACACAGGCCTACGAGCAGTACTTC. This encodes CASSLTPGTQAYEQYF. V is TRBV5-1 and J is TRBJ2-7; perhaps TRBD1 as D (6 bases). Trimming took 2 bases from V and 2 from J, leaving 17 bases between them. This CDR3 has 16 residues. Germline lookup yields CDR1 SGHRS and CDR2 YFSETQ. The full variable domain, in which reference TRBV5-1 and TRBJ2-7 provide the parts outside the CDR3, is KAGVTQTPRYLIKTRGQQVTLSCSPISGHRSVSWYQQTPGQGLQFLFEYFSETQRNKGNFPGRFSGRQFSNSRSEMNVSTLELGDSALYLCASSLTPGTQAYEQYFGPGTRLTVT.

This clone was recorded a few times. The gene calls are TRBV2 and TRBJ1-6; 9 bases are a match to TRBD1. The CDR3 is made up of 14 amino acids. After removal of 4 bases from V and 7 bases from J, the junction contained 2 bases not matched to a gene. CDR1 is SNHLY, CDR2 FYNNEI, per germline. CDR3 bases: TGTGCCAGCAGTGGGGGGACAGGGAATTCACCCCTCCACTTT. This gives the protein CASSGGTGNSPLHF.

The J gene is TRBJ2-7, the V gene TRBV4-1, with 11 bases that match TRBD2. The length of the CDR3 is 15 residues. Germline trimming cut 2 bases from V and 5 bases from J; bases unmatched to any gene: 5. Germline CDR1 reads MGHRA; CDR2 reads YSYEKL. DNA for the CDR3: TGCGCCAGCAGCCAATCCGGGACTAGCGGCCACGAGCAGTACTTC. Encoded protein: CASSQSGTSGHEQYF.

The genes are TRBV4-2 and TRBJ1-1; 9 bases map to TRBD1. The CDR3 length is 14 residues. Germline V gene data show CDR1 as LGHNA and CDR2 as YNFKEQ. Losses at the gene ends were 4 bases for V and 1 base for J; bases not matched to a gene: 1. CDR3 sequence (DNA): TGTGCCAGCAGCCTGGACAGGGGGAACACTGAAGCTTTCTTT. Amino acid sequence: CASSLDRGNTEAFF.

The genes are TRBV21-1 and TRBJ1-1; whether TRBD1, the table's D call, matches the DNA was not checked. TRBV21-1 is a known pseudogene. This CDR3 is 14 amino acids long. CDR3 coding DNA: TGTGCCAGCAGCACCTTGACATCATCCACTGAAGCTTTCTTT. This sequence encodes CASSTLTSSTEAFF.

The genes are TRBV5-1 and TRBJ1-1; no firm D call. Trimming took off 4 bases at V and 3 bases at J, with 16 bases between the two ends. The CDR3 has 15 amino acids. Germline V gene data show CDR1 as SGHRS and CDR2 as YFSETQ. This CDR3 is CASSQTPGRDTEAFF. The CDR3 bases are TGCGCCAGCAGCCAGACCCCGGGGAGGGACACTGAAGCTTTCTTT.

The chain employs TRBV19 and TRBJ2-3; 8 positions match TRBD1. The CDR3 consists of 16 residues. From germline, CDR1 is LNHDA and CDR2 SQIVND (reference sequence). V dropped 4 bases and J dropped 1; count of bases not matched to a gene: 7. CDR3 residues: CASSTRQGLGTDTQYF. For the CDR3, the DNA is TGTGCCAGTAGTACTCGACAGGGGTTGGGCACAGATACGCAGTATTTT.

The chain carries TRBV6-6 and TRBJ1-2; TRBD1 aligns across 7 bases. Germline V gene sequence: CDR1 MNHNY, CDR2 SVGAGI (reference sequence). V was pared by 1 base and J by 4 bases, with 6 bases of the junction left unmatched. The CDR3 extends over 15 amino acids. CDR3 DNA: TGTGCCAGCAGTTACTGGGACAGTCTTGGCTATGGCTACACCTTC. It yields the protein CASSYWDSLGYGYTF.

CDR3 in amino acids: CASSLEDGLYGYTF. In DNA, the CDR3 is TGTGCCAGCAGCTTGGAGGACGGACTCTATGGCTACACCTTC. The V call is TRBV5-6, the J call TRBJ1-2; D gene uncertain. V was cut by 0 bases and J by 4 bases, with 10 bases left in between. Germline V gene data show CDR1 as SGHDT and CDR2 as YYEEEE. The CDR3 covers 14 residues.

J is TRBJ1-4 and V is TRBV7-3; D is unresolved. The CDR3 runs to 15 residues. Germline CDR1 SGHTA, CDR2 FQGTGA. Trimming stripped 5 bases from V and 5 bases from J, with 15 bases between. CDR3 sequence: CASSPTNSGNEKLFF. DNA for the CDR3: TGTGCCAGCAGCCCTACAAACTCGGGGAATGAAAAACTGTTTTTT.

V is TRBV5-1 and J is TRBJ1-4; the D gene is possibly TRBD1 (5 bases). The CDR3 extends over 14 amino acids. Per the germline V gene, CDR1 is SGHRS and CDR2 is YFSETQ. V was clipped by 4 bases and J by 0 bases, with 7 bases between them. CDR3 region: CASSRQPTNEKLFF. As DNA, the CDR3 is TGCGCCAGCAGCCGACAGCCAACTAATGAAAAACTGTTTTTT.

This sequence joins TRBV5-6 and TRBJ1-1; no reliable D call. Trimming removed 4 bases at V and 1 base at J, with 8 bases between. The CDR3 totals 13 residues. CDR1 and CDR2 from the germline V gene are SGHDT and YYEEEE. CDR3 residues: CASSEGGNTEAFF. The CDR3 DNA is TGTGCCAGCAGCGAGGGAGGGAACACTGAAGCTTTCTTT.

The chain is built from TRBV28 and TRBJ1-4; D is uncertain. The germline V gene encodes CDR1 MDHEN and CDR2 SYDVKM. Trimming removed 5 bases at V and 4 bases at J, with 8 bases between. The CDR3 is 13 residues long. The DNA of the CDR3 is TGTGCCAGCAGTAAACAGATTAATGAAAAACTGTTTTTT. Encoded protein: CASSKQINEKLFF.

The J gene is TRBJ1-2, the V gene TRBV28; D ambiguous. There are 11 residues in the CDR3. Germline V gene lookup returns CDR1 MDHEN and CDR2 SYDVKM. V was trimmed by 5 bases and J by 8 bases, leaving 9 bases between them. CDR3 region: CASSGRRGYTF. In DNA form, the CDR3 reads TGTGCCAGCAGTGGCAGGAGGGGCTACACCTTC.

The chain joins TRBV7-2 to TRBJ1-6; the D is unclear. CDR3 length equals 13 residues. V was shortened by 1 base and J by 6 bases, with 4 bases between the two germline ends. Germline loops: CDR1 SGHTA, CDR2 FQGNSA. DNA for the CDR3: TGTGCCAGCAGCTTAGAGCCTAATTCACCCCTCCACTTT. It translates to CASSLEPNSPLHF. The entire variable domain, with the rest obtained from reference TRBV7-2 and TRBJ1-6, is as follows: GAGVSQSPSNKVTEKGKDVELRCDPISGHTALYWYRQSLGQGLEFLIYFQGNSAPDKSGLPSDRFSAERTGGSVSTLTIQRTQQEDSAVYLCASSLEPNSPLHFGNGTRLTVT.

CDR3 protein: CASSATSGGAGETQYF. DNA of the CDR3: TGTGCCAGCAGCGCTACTAGCGGGGGGGCCGGGGAGACCCAGTACTTC. The chain is built from TRBV5-4 and TRBJ2-5; the match to TRBD2 covers 13 bases. After removal of 4 bases from V and 5 bases from J, the junction contained 8 bases not matched to a gene. Germline V gives CDR1 SGHNT, CDR2 YYREEE (reference sequence). CDR3 size: 16 residues.

The chain has TRBV7-3 and TRBJ1-1, with 7 bases lining up with TRBD1. The germline CDR1 and CDR2 sequences are SGHTA and FQGTGA. V was pared by 3 bases and J by 1 base, with 5 bases of the junction left unmatched. CDR3 length: 15 amino acids. Written as DNA, the CDR3 is TGTGCCAGCAGCTTCACCGGGACAGCGAACACTGAAGCTTTCTTT. It codes for CASSFTGTANTEAFF.